Shown below are 14 T cell receptor beta chains from a single sample sequenced in a study of cytomegalovirus exposure and HLA in healthy donors. PCR primers comprised 60 Vbeta and 13 Jbeta primers. Repertoires were generated with immunoSEQ multiplex PCR, while TCRdb's copy carries only in-frame clones and drops some. Its table records approximately 200,000 clones. Sequencing was carried out using PBMCs. All receptors derive from a boy younger than 18 in good health and CMV-seronegative.

The V gene is TRBV5-6, the J gene TRBJ2-7; 8 positions match TRBD1. Unmatched junction bases numbered 9, after V lost 4 bases and J lost 12 bases. CDR1 SGHDT and CDR2 YYEEEE come from the germline V gene. CDR3 size: 12 residues. Here the CDR3 reads CASSADRGFSYF. The CDR3 DNA sequence: TGTGCCAGCAGCGCTGACAGGGGTTTTTCGTACTTC.

The genes are TRBV27 and TRBJ2-7, with TRBD2 identical over 9 bases. The CDR3 is 17 amino acids. V was pared by 4 bases and J by 5 bases, with 15 bases of the junction left unmatched. From germline, CDR1 is MNHEY and CDR2 SMNVEV (reference sequence). The CDR3 protein is CASSWTAPGGGGDEQYF. CDR3 sequence (DNA): TGTGCCAGCAGTTGGACCGCCCCGGGGGGCGGGGGGGACGAGCAGTACTTC.

DNA for the CDR3: TGTGCCAGCAGCCCCGGGACAGGGATGGATGAAAAACTGTTTTTT. Translated: CASSPGTGMDEKLFF. The J gene is TRBJ1-4, the V gene TRBV11-2, with TRBD1 matching over 9 bases. This CDR3 is 15 amino acids long. Germline V gene data show CDR1 as SGHAT and CDR2 as FQNNGV. J was trimmed by 6 bases and V by 5 bases; bases with no gene match: 7.

The chain recombines TRBV19 with TRBJ2-1, with D perhaps matching TRBD1 (5 bases). Germline V gene lookup returns CDR1 LNHDA and CDR2 SQIVND (reference sequence). CDR3 length: 14 residues. V dropped 7 bases and J dropped 5 bases, with 15 bases sitting between them. The CDR3 here is CASKQVEQHNEQFF. CDR3 sequence (DNA): TGTGCCAGTAAACAGGTGGAACAACACAATGAGCAGTTCTTC.

The chain recombines TRBV9 with TRBJ1-6; TRBD1 matches at 8 bases. Germline V lookup: CDR1 SGDLS, CDR2 YYNGEE. The CDR3 has 17 amino acids. With 0 bases clipped from V and 5 bases from J, the junction kept 7 bases outside the gene matches. CDR3 protein: CASSVAPKTGDNSPLHF. CDR3 nucleotides: TGTGCCAGCAGCGTAGCCCCTAAGACAGGGGATAATTCACCCCTCCACTTT.

Points on this clone: The same CDR3 arises from other DNA sequences in this sample as well. The chain is built from TRBV30 and TRBJ1-1; 8 bases map to TRBD1. The ends lost 2 bases at V and 1 base at J; junction bases unmatched: 3. This CDR3 is built from 14 residues. Per germline, CDR1 GTSNPN and CDR2 SVGIG (reference sequence). Written as DNA, the CDR3 is TGTGCCTGGAGTCTAGACAGGGGGAACACTGAAGCTTTCTTT. Its protein product is CAWSLDRGNTEAFF.

The CDR3 nucleotides are TGTGCCACCCGACTAGCGGGGGGGGCCTACGAGCAGTACTTC. Translating gives CATRLAGGAYEQYF. This sequence joins TRBV5-4 and TRBJ2-7; 14 bases match TRBD2. The trim removed 9 bases at V and 2 bases at J, leaving 4 bases unmatched. This CDR3 comprises 14 residues. Germline V gene lookup returns CDR1 SGHNT and CDR2 YYREEE (reference sequence). Filled out from reference TRBV5-4 and TRBJ2-7, the complete variable domain reads ETGVTQSPTHLIKTRGQQVTLRCSSQSGHNTVSWYQQALGQGPQFIFQYYREEENGRGNFPPRFSGLQFPNYSSELNVNALELDDSALYLCATRLAGGAYEQYFGPGTRLTVT.

This chain uses TRBV7-6 with TRBJ2-6; perhaps TRBD1 as D (5 bases). Between the trimmed V and J ends, which lost 5 bases and 0 bases, there was a span of 14 bases. Looked up from germline, CDR1 is SGHVS and CDR2 is FNYEAQ. The CDR3 sequence is 17 residues long. CDR3 coding DNA: TGTGCCAGCAGCCAGACAGAGACCAGCTCTGGGGCCAACGTCCTGACTTTC. This sequence encodes CASSQTETSSGANVLTF.

The chain carries TRBV21-1 and TRBJ1-2; the table names TRBD1, a call not compared with the DNA. TRBV21-1 is marked as a pseudogene. The CDR3 length is 16 residues. CDR3 nucleotide sequence: TGTGCCAGCAGCAAAGATAAGGACAGGGCCCTTGGTGGCTACACCTTC. Amino acid sequence: CASSKDKDRALGGYTF.

V usage is TRBV6-4 and J usage is TRBJ1-5, with D perhaps TRBD1 (6 bases). Trimming stripped 0 bases from V and 7 bases from J, with 13 bases between. The CDR3 consists of 15 residues. Germline CDR1 and CDR2: MRHNA and SNTAGT. DNA of the CDR3: TGTGCCAGCAGTGACTCGTCAGGGGTTGGGCAGCCCCAGCATTTT. Amino acid sequence: CASSDSSGVGQPQHF.

The chain uses TRBV7-2 and TRBJ2-5; D is ambiguous. The CDR3 length is 16 residues. With 6 bases removed from V and 5 bases from J, the gap between germline ends came to 22 bases. The germline V gene has CDR1 SGHTA and CDR2 FQGNSA. Here the CDR3 DNA reads TGTGCCAGCAGAAATTCGGGTTTCGCGTTCTCGGAGACCCAGTACTTC. Protein: CASRNSGFAFSETQYF. Complete variable domain (other parts from reference TRBV7-2 and TRBJ2-5): GAGVSQSPSNKVTEKGKDVELRCDPISGHTALYWYRQSLGQGLEFLIYFQGNSAPDKSGLPSDRFSAERTGGSVSTLTIQRTQQEDSAVYLCASRNSGFAFSETQYFGPGTRLLVL.

The rearrangement joins TRBV7-6 to TRBJ1-5, with D uncertain. Germline CDR1 reads SGHVS; CDR2 reads FNYEAQ. The CDR3 is 15 amino acids. The ends were cut back, 2 bases at V and 7 bases at J, with 15 bases in the middle. CDR3 sequence (DNA): TGTGCCAGCAGCTTAATCCCGGGAACGGAGCAGCCCCAGCATTTT. It specifies CASSLIPGTEQPQHF. Full variable domain (outside the CDR3, taken from reference TRBV7-6 and TRBJ1-5): GAGVSQSPRYKVTKRGQDVALRCDPISGHVSLYWYRQALGQGPEFLTYFNYEAQQDKSGLPNDRFSAERPEGSISTLTIQRTEQRDSAMYRCASSLIPGTEQPQHFGDGTRLSIL.

This rearrangement joins TRBV14 to TRBJ2-1; D not certain. Germline CDR1 SGHDN, CDR2 FVKESK. This CDR3 has 14 residues. With 0 bases removed from V and 9 bases from J, the gap between germline ends came to 12 bases. CDR3 in amino acids: CASSQDLESAEQFF. CDR3 bases: TGTGCCAGCAGCCAAGATCTAGAATCGGCTGAGCAGTTCTTC.

This chain joins TRBV5-6 and TRBJ1-4, with a possible D match to TRBD1 (5 bases). V was shortened by 2 bases and J by 7 bases, with 12 bases between the two germline ends. This CDR3 contains 14 residues. CDR1 and CDR2 (germline): SGHDT, YYEEEE. CDR3 in amino acids: CASSFGGDCEKLFF. The CDR3 DNA reads as TGTGCCAGCAGCTTTGGGGGGGATTGTGAAAAACTGTTTTTT.